What follows are 3 T cell receptor beta chains derived from one specimen sequenced in a study of blood T cell repertoires in COVID-19. Assay: immunoSEQ multiplex PCR; the TCRdb copy retains only in-frame clones and omits some. The sample lists about 150,000 clones, about 80% occurring once. Sequenced material: PBMCs or T cells enriched from blood (not recorded which). The origin of the receptors is a man aged 50-59 years who had recovered from COVID-19.

The gene calls are TRBV27 and TRBJ2-7; the match to TRBD1 covers 10 bases. The CDR3 loop spans 16 amino acids. Germline loops: CDR1 MNHEY, CDR2 SMNVEV (reference sequence). The V gene end was trimmed by 7 bases and the J gene end by 5 bases; junction bases not matched to a gene: 14. The chain's CDR3 is CASIKPGQGTLHEQYF. In nucleotides, the CDR3 is TGTGCCAGCATCAAACCGGGACAGGGGACGCTTCACGAGCAGTACTTC.

The rearrangement joins TRBV6-1 to TRBJ2-3; D gene uncertain. The CDR3 extends over 15 amino acids. Deletions cut 2 bases from V and 0 bases from J, with 9 bases between. Germline CDR1 and CDR2: MNHNS and SASEGT. The CDR3 DNA follows: TGTGCCAGCAGTGAACTGGCTGTTAGCACAGATACGCAGTATTTT. Amino acids: CASSELAVSTDTQYF.

This clone was seen a single time. The genes are TRBV18 and TRBJ1-1, with 7 bases identical to TRBD1. The CDR3 is 14 amino acids. Germline V CDR1 and CDR2: KGHSH, LQKENI. Trimming at V came to 6 bases and at J to 4 bases, leaving 8 bases not matched to a gene. CDR3 residues: CASSIKGAITEAFF. The CDR3 region has the DNA TGTGCCAGCTCCATTAAGGGGGCGATCACTGAAGCTTTCTTT. Complete variable domain (other parts from reference TRBV18 and TRBJ1-1): NAGVMQNPRHLVRRRGQEARLRCSPMKGHSHVYWYRQLPEEGLKFMVYLQKENIIDESGMPKERFSAEFPKEGPSILRIQQVVRGDSAAYFCASSIKGAITEAFFGQGTRLTVV.